One T cell receptor (beta chain) is described in this entry. The source of the sample is a study of T cells in narcolepsy. Repertoires were generated with immunoSEQ multiplex PCR, while TCRdb's copy carries only in-frame clones and drops some. This table holds fewer than 15,000 clones, about 89% found once. The CDR3 is made up of 16 amino acids. Looked up from germline, CDR1 is SGDLS and CDR2 is YYNGEE. With V trimmed by 4 bases and J by 2 bases, 7 bases remained unmatched. The sample was CD45RA- memory CD4+ T cells from PBMCs. The chain combines TRBV9 with TRBJ1-4, with 8 positions matching TRBD1. The receptor comes from a human donor with narcolepsy. The CDR3 sequence is CASSRQGIATNEKLFF. CDR3 sequence (DNA): TGTGCCAGCAGCCGACAGGGGATCGCGACTAATGAAAAACTGTTTTTT.